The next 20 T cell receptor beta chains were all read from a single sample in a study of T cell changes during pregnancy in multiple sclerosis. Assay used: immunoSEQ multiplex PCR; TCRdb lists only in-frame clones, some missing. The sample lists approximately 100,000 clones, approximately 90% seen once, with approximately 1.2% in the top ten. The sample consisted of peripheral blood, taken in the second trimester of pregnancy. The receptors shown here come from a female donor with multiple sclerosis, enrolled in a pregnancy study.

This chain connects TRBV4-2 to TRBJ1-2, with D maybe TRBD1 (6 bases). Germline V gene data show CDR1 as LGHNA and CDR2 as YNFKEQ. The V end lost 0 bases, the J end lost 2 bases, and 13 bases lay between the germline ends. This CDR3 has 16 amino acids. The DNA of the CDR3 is TGTGCCAGCAGCCAAGATGGAGGACAGACGAACTATGGCTACACCTTC. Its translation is CASSQDGGQTNYGYTF.

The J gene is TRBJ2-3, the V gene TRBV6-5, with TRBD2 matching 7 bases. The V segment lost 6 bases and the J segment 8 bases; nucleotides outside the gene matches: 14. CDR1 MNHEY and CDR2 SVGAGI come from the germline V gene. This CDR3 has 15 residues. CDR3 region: CASRSGVSGGGTQYF. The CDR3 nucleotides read TGTGCCAGCAGGTCGGGGGTTTCCGGCGGGGGTACGCAGTATTTT.

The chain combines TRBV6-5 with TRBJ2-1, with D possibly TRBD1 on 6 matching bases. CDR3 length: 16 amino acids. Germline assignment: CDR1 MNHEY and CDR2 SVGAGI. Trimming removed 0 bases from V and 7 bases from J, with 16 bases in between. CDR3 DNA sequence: TGTGCCAGCAGTTACTCTCGTGGACAGCCCTTTAATGAGCAGTTCTTC. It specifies CASSYSRGQPFNEQFF.

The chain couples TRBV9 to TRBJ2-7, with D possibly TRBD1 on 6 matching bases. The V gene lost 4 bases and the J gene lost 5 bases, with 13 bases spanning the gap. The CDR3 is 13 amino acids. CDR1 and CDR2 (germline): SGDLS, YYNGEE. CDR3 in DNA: TGTGCCAGCAGCTACAACACAGGGAACGAGCAGTACTTC. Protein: CASSYNTGNEQYF.

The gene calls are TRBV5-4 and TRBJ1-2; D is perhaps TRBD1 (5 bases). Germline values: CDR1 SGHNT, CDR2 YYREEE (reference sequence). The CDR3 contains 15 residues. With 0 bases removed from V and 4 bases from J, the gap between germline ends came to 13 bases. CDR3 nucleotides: TGTGCCAGCAGCTTGGGCGGGGAGACAGTCTATGGCTACACCTTC. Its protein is CASSLGGETVYGYTF.

The CDR3 region is CASSYGQGGDYGYTF. The CDR3 region has the DNA TGCGCCAGCAGCTACGGACAGGGGGGCGACTATGGCTACACCTTC. The chain has TRBV5-1 and TRBJ1-2, with 10 positions matching TRBD1. The CDR3 sequence is 15 residues long. The germline V gene has CDR1 SGHRS and CDR2 YFSETQ. Unmatched junction bases numbered 5, after V lost 3 bases and J lost 3 bases.

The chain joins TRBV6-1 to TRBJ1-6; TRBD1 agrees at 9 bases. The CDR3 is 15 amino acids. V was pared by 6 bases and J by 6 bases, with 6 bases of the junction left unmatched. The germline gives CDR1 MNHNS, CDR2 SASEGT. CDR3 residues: CASRGQGDINSPLHF. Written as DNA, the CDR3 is TGTGCCAGCAGGGGACAGGGCGATATTAATTCACCCCTCCACTTT.

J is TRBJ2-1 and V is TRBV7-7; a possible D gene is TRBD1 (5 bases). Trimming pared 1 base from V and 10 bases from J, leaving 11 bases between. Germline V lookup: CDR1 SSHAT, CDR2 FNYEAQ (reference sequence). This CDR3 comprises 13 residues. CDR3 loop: CASSLVDSEEQFF. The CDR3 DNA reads TGTGCCAGCAGCTTAGTTGACAGTGAGGAGCAGTTCTTC.

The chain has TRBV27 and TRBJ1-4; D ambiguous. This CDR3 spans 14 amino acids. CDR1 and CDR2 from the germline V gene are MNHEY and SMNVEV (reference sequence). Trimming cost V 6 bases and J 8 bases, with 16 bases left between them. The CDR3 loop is CASSPRRRGEKLFF. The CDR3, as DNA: TGTGCCAGCAGCCCCCGGAGACGCGGGGAAAAACTGTTTTTT.

As DNA, the CDR3 is TGTGCCAGCAGCTTAGGACAGGGGGTGTACTTC. Translating gives CASSLGQGVYF. The chain recombines TRBV7-9 with TRBJ2-7, with 9 bases that match TRBD1. Trimming cost V 1 base and J 12 bases; bases outside gene matches: 1. The CDR3 has 11 amino acids. The germline V gene has CDR1 SEHNR and CDR2 FQNEAQ (reference sequence).

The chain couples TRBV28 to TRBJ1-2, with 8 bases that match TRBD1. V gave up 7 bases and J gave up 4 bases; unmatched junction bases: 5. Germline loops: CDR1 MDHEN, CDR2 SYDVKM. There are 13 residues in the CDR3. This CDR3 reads CASNIQGGYGYTF. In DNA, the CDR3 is TGTGCCAGCAACATACAGGGGGGCTATGGCTACACCTTC.

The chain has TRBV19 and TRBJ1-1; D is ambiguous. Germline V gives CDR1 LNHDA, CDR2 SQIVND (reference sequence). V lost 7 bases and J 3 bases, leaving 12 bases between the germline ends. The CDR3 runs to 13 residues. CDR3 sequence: CASKRSRDTEAFF. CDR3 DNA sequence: TGTGCCAGTAAGAGAAGTAGAGACACTGAAGCTTTCTTT.

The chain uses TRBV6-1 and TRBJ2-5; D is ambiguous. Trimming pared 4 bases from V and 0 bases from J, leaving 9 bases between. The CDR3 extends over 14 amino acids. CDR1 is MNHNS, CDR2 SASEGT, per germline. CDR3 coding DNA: TGTGCCAGCAGTGTTAACGCGAACCAAGAGACCCAGTACTTC. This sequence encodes CASSVNANQETQYF.

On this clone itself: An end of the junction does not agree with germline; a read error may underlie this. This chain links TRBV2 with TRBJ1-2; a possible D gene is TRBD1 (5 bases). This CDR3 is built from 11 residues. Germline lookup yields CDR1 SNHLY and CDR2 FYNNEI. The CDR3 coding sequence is TGTGCCAGCCCTTGGGGCGAGTCGGCTTTCTTC. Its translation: CASPWGESAFF.

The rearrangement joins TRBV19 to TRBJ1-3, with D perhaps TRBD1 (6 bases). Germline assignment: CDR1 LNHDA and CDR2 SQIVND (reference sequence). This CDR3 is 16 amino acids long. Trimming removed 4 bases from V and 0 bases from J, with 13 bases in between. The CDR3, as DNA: TGTGCCAGTAGTAGCCAAAGGGACAACTCTGGAAACACCATATATTTT. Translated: CASSSQRDNSGNTIYF.

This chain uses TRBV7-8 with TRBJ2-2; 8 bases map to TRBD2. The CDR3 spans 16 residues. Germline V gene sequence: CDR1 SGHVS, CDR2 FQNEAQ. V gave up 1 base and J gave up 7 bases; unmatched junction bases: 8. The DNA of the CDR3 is TGTGCCAGCAGCTTAGTGGGTAGCGGGAAGGTCGGGGAGCTGTTTTTT. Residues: CASSLVGSGKVGELFF. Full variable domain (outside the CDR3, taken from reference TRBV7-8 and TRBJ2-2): GAGVSQSPRYKVAKRGQDVALRCDPISGHVSLFWYQQALGQGPEFLTYFQNEAQLDKSGLPSDRFFAERPEGSVSTLKIQRTQQEDSAVYLCASSLVGSGKVGELFFGEGSRLTVL.

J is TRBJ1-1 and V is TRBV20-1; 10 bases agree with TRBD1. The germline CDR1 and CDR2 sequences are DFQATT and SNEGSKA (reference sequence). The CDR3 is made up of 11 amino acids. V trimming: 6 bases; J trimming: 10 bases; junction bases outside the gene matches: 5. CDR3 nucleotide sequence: TGCAGTGCGAGGGACAGGGGCGTAGCTTTCTTT. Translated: CSARDRGVAFF.

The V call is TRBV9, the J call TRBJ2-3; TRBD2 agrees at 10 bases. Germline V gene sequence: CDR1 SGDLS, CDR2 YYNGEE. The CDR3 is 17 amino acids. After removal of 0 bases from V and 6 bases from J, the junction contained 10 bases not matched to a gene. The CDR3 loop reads CASSVGVAGGPMDTQYF. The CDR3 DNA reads TGTGCCAGCAGCGTAGGGGTAGCGGGAGGCCCTATGGATACGCAGTATTTT.

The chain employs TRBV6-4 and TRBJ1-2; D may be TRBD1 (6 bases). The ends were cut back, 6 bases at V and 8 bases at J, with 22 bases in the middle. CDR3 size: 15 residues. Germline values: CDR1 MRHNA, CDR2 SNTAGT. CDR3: CASSGQSFPSTGYTF. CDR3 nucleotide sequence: TGTGCCAGCAGCGGACAGAGTTTTCCCTCCACCGGCTACACCTTC.

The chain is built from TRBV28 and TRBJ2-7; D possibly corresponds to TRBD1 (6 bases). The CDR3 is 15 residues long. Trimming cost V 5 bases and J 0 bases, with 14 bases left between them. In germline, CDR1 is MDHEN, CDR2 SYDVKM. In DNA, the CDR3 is TGTGCCAGCAGTCTCGACAGGCCTAGCTCCTACGAGCAGTACTTC. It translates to CASSLDRPSSYEQYF.